A single sample gave rise to the 3 T cell receptor beta chains below, sequenced in a study of shared clonotypes between healthy human individuals. The assay was immunoSEQ multiplex PCR, and TCRdb's table has in-frame clones only and misses some. The table includes around 2,000,000 clones, 90% to 95% detected once. Sample: naive CD4+ T cells sorted from blood. Subset described: CD45RA+ positively selected. Receptor source: a man in his late teens or twenties in good health.

This clone was seen once. The CDR3 spells CASSSPGQGNGYTF. DNA of the CDR3: TGCGCCAGCAGCAGCCCCGGACAGGGTAACGGCTACACCTTC. The chain recombines TRBV5-1 with TRBJ1-2; 8 nucleotides match TRBD1. This CDR3 comprises 14 residues. Germline V CDR1 and CDR2: SGHRS, YFSETQ. Losses at the gene ends were 4 bases for V and 8 bases for J; bases not matched to a gene: 10.

This chain connects TRBV5-1 to TRBJ2-2, with D maybe TRBD2 (5 bases). Germline V lookup: CDR1 SGHRS, CDR2 YFSETQ. The V end lost 6 bases, the J end lost 6 bases, and 21 bases lay between the germline ends. This CDR3 is 16 amino acids long. This CDR3 is CASNIGTGNPPGELFF. CDR3 DNA: TGCGCCAGCAACATCGGCACCGGGAACCCACCCGGGGAGCTGTTTTTT.

The chain employs TRBV7-2 and TRBJ2-7; no firm D call. Germline assignment: CDR1 SGHTA and CDR2 FQGNSA. Trimming shortened V by 1 base and J by 6 bases, and 13 bases separated the two germline ends. The CDR3 sequence is 14 residues long. DNA for the CDR3: TGTGCCAGCAGCTTAGTAGGCAGGTTCGGCGAGCAGTACTTC. It yields the protein CASSLVGRFGEQYF. Based on the CDR3 plus reference TRBV7-2 and TRBJ2-7, the full variable domain is GAGVSQSPSNKVTEKGKDVELRCDPISGHTALYWYRQSLGQGLEFLIYFQGNSAPDKSGLPSDRFSAERTGGSVSTLTIQRTQQEDSAVYLCASSLVGRFGEQYFGPGTRLTVT.